The source of this TCR beta chain is a study of blood T cell repertoires in COVID-19. Study-level information: COVID-19 samples collected from the United States, Italy and Spain covered acute and convalescent phases. Nucleic acid was either cDNA or gDNA, and it came from T cells, B-cell-depleted T cells, or PBMCs.

V dropped 5 bases and J dropped 2 bases, with 5 bases sitting between them. The CDR3 is 13 amino acids. Germline CDR1 reads SGDLS; CDR2 reads YYNGEE. This clone was detected a few times. The data were produced by immunoSEQ multiplex PCR, yet TCRdb's version contains in-frame clones alone and is incomplete. The sample records approximately 230,000 clones, approximately 86% being singletons. Sample: peripheral blood. The chain employs TRBV9 and TRBJ2-6, with unresolved D. The clonotype was recovered from a man older than 75 with acute or convalescent COVID-19. Here the CDR3 reads CASRSAGANVLTF. DNA for the CDR3: TGTGCCAGCAGGTCCGCTGGGGCCAACGTCCTGACTTTC.